This T cell receptor (beta chain) was retrieved from a study of blood T cells in healthy people across ages. Overall study results and limits: PBMCs that were unsorted prevented a conclusive naive versus antigen-experienced comparison.

The CDR3 totals 16 residues. The germline gives CDR1 SGDLS, CDR2 YYNGEE. Trimming shortened V by 3 bases and J by 2 bases, and 18 bases separated the two germline ends. Sample-barcoded 5' priming and a J-beta primer mix drove a second PCR of roughly 7 to 11 cycles. TCRdb analysed the 5' RACE reads with MiXCR anew, one entry per CDR3 protein. The repertoire holds approximately 780,000 distinct CDR3 sequences, with 20% to 30% as singletons. This clonotype occurred a few times. Antigen: not known. These data also featured in a second study, about T cells of mothers and their children.

The TCR comes from a boy aged 5-17 years in good health. The specimen was blood. This chain links TRBV9 with TRBJ2-7, with D maybe TRBD2 (7 bases). As DNA, the CDR3 is TGTGCCAGCAGCGCCCGGATGGGGGGGGACACCTACGAGCAGTACTTC. It translates to CASSARMGGDTYEQYF.